A single sample is the source of the 27 T cell receptor beta chains below, sequenced in a study of blood T cell repertoires in COVID-19. The method was immunoSEQ multiplex PCR; TCRdb's version includes in-frame clones alone and lacks a portion of them. The data show 35,000 to 45,000 clones, about three quarters seen once. Sequences were obtained from peripheral blood. These receptors came from a man in his 70s with active or convalescent COVID-19.

This rearrangement joins TRBV9 to TRBJ1-5; D may be TRBD1 (6 bases). The CDR3 consists of 14 residues. The ends were cut back, 3 bases at V and 6 bases at J, with 13 bases in the middle. CDR1 and CDR2 from the germline V gene are SGDLS and YYNGEE. The CDR3 protein is CASSALQGVQPQHF. As DNA, the CDR3 is TGTGCCAGCAGCGCGTTACAGGGTGTTCAGCCCCAGCATTTT.

This clone was recorded a few times. This rearrangement joins TRBV7-2 to TRBJ1-2; D gene uncertain. V was trimmed by 6 bases and J by 0 bases, leaving 11 bases between them. CDR1 is SGHTA and CDR2 is FQGNSA in the germline V gene. The CDR3 sequence is 14 residues long. The CDR3 DNA reads TGTGCCAGCAGGCCCGGGTCTACTAACTATGGCTACACCTTC. Protein product: CASRPGSTNYGYTF.

The J gene is TRBJ1-5, the V gene TRBV5-1; D is uncertain. Germline loops: CDR1 SGHRS, CDR2 YFSETQ. Deletions cut 4 bases from V and 7 bases from J, with 12 bases between. The CDR3 is made up of 13 amino acids. CDR3 coding DNA: TGCGCCAGCAGCCCGGGAGACGCCCAGCCCCAGCATTTT. This encodes CASSPGDAQPQHF.

The rearrangement links TRBV9 to TRBJ2-5; 7 bases are shared with TRBD1. CDR1 is SGDLS, CDR2 YYNGEE, per germline. This CDR3 has 15 amino acids. J was trimmed by 3 bases and V by 1 base; bases with no gene match: 6. This CDR3 reads CASSVSLTGEETQYF. The CDR3 DNA sequence: TGTGCCAGCAGCGTATCTTTAACAGGGGAAGAGACCCAGTACTTC.

The chain joins TRBV28 to TRBJ1-5; D is unresolved. Trimming stripped 7 bases from V and 3 bases from J, with 10 bases between. The CDR3 spans 13 residues. Germline CDR1 reads MDHEN; CDR2 reads SYDVKM. The CDR3 nucleotides are TGTGCCAGCACCGTGAGTATCAATCAGCCCCAGCATTTT. Translation gives CASTVSINQPQHF.

V is TRBV2 and J is TRBJ1-1; TRBD1 matches 8 bases. Germline CDR1 and CDR2: SNHLY and FYNNEI. The trim removed 6 bases at V and 12 bases at J, leaving 12 bases unmatched. The CDR3 contains 13 residues. CDR3 coding DNA: TGTGCCAGCAGCGTAGGACAGGGCGAAAGCCCTTTCTTT. This gives the protein CASSVGQGESPFF.

This chain links TRBV29-1 with TRBJ2-1; D is possibly TRBD1 (6 bases). Trimming cost V 6 bases and J 6 bases, with 12 bases left between them. Germline assignment: CDR1 SQVTM and CDR2 ANQGSEA. The CDR3 is 12 residues long. The CDR3 spells CSVSGQTNEQFF. For the CDR3, the DNA is TGCAGCGTCTCCGGACAGACCAATGAGCAGTTCTTC.

This clone has a single count. The gene calls are TRBV6-2 or TRBV6-3 and TRBJ2-3; 10 bases agree with TRBD2. V lost 5 bases and J lost 1; bases outside the gene matches: 9. There are 17 residues in the CDR3. Germline loops: CDR1 MNHEY, CDR2 SVGEGT. The CDR3 nucleotides read TGTGCCAGCAGTATCACCTGGACTAGCGGACGCACAGATACGCAGTATTTT. Protein sequence: CASSITWTSGRTDTQYF.

This clone was seen once. The chain uses TRBV20-1 and TRBJ1-2; a possible D gene is TRBD1 (6 bases). The CDR3 loop spans 10 amino acids. Germline V gene data show CDR1 as DFQATT and CDR2 as SNEGSKA (reference sequence). The CDR3 DNA reads as TGCACCGACCGTCGGGACACGCCGACCTTC. The encoded protein is CTDRRDTPTF.

The chain recombines TRBV21-1 with TRBJ2-1; TRBD1 is taken as the D call from the table, unchecked against the DNA. TRBV21-1 is annotated as a pseudogene. The CDR3 extends over 16 amino acids. The CDR3 sequence is CASIWRPAPARGEQFF. The CDR3 nucleotides are TGTGCCAGCATATGGAGGCCGGCCCCCGCCAGGGGTGAGCAGTTCTTC.

This clone occurred once. This rearrangement joins TRBV10-1 to TRBJ1-3; 7 bases are shared with TRBD1. V gave up 4 bases and J gave up 7 bases; unmatched junction bases: 7. The CDR3 has 14 residues. Germline assignment: CDR1 WNHNN and CDR2 SYGVQD (reference sequence). CDR3 bases: TGCGCCAGCAGTGCCTCCGGGACAGAGAACACCATATATTTT. It encodes CASSASGTENTIYF.

Notes on this clone: The same CDR3 arises from other DNA sequences in this sample as well. The J gene is TRBJ2-7, the V gene TRBV2; 13 positions agree with TRBD2. V trimming: 2 bases; J trimming: 7 bases; junction bases outside the gene matches: 5. The CDR3 length is 15 residues. The V gene's germline CDR1 is SNHLY and CDR2 FYNNEI. The CDR3 sequence is CASSETSGGAGEQYF. CDR3 in DNA: TGTGCCAGCAGTGAAACTAGCGGGGGGGCTGGGGAGCAGTACTTC.

This clone came up a few times. The chain couples TRBV2 to TRBJ2-5; 11 bases align to TRBD1. The CDR3 consists of 18 residues. Germline loops: CDR1 SNHLY, CDR2 FYNNEI. Losses at the gene ends were 1 base for V and 5 bases for J; bases not matched to a gene: 12. The CDR3 nucleotides are TGTGCCAGCAGTGAAGTAGGTACAGGGACAGGGGGTGACGAGACCCAGTACTTC. Amino acids: CASSEVGTGTGGDETQYF.

The chain couples TRBV2 to TRBJ1-1, with D maybe TRBD1 (6 bases). The length of the CDR3 is 13 residues. The V end lost 5 bases, the J end lost 5 bases, and 12 bases lay between the germline ends. Germline CDR1 reads SNHLY; CDR2 reads FYNNEI. This chain's CDR3 is CASSNREETEAFF. The CDR3 nucleotides are TGTGCCAGCAGTAACAGGGAAGAGACTGAAGCTTTCTTT.

This chain connects TRBV18 to TRBJ2-7; D is possibly TRBD2 (6 bases). The CDR3 extends over 15 amino acids. Trimming stripped 6 bases from V and 2 bases from J, with 17 bases between. Germline V gene sequence: CDR1 KGHSH, CDR2 LQKENI. The CDR3 DNA sequence: TGTGCCAGCTCCCCGCCGGGGAGGCCGCCCTACGAGCAGTACTTC. As protein: CASSPPGRPPYEQYF.

The chain has TRBV28 and TRBJ2-1; 13 bases agree with TRBD2. The CDR3 is 15 residues long. Germline V gene lookup returns CDR1 MDHEN and CDR2 SYDVKM. V dropped 5 bases and J dropped 10; count of bases not matched to a gene: 8. The CDR3 loop is CASSSRGLAGSEQFF. The CDR3 DNA follows: TGTGCCAGCAGTAGTAGGGGACTAGCGGGGAGCGAGCAGTTCTTC.

This chain joins TRBV30 and TRBJ2-3; possible D gene TRBD2, 6 bases. V dropped 3 bases and J dropped 2 bases, with 12 bases sitting between them. CDR1 and CDR2 from the germline V gene are GTSNPN and SVGIG (reference sequence). The CDR3 totals 14 residues. CDR3 in DNA: TGTGCCTGGAGGTCGGGGGTACACACAGATACGCAGTATTTT. This translates into CAWRSGVHTDTQYF. The complete variable domain, with remaining parts taken from reference TRBV30 and TRBJ2-3, reads SQTIHQWPATLVQPVGSPLSLECTVEGTSNPNLYWYRQAAGRGLQLLFYSVGIGQISSEVPQNLSASRPQDRQFILSSKKLLLSDSGFYLCAWRSGVHTDTQYFGPGTRLTVL.

This clone was counted only a few times. The chain links TRBV7-9 to TRBJ1-1; 7 bases align to TRBD1. The CDR3 covers 13 residues. V dropped 4 bases and J dropped 4; count of bases not matched to a gene: 3. Germline CDR1 is SEHNR and CDR2 is FQNEAQ (reference sequence). In DNA form, the CDR3 reads TGTGCCAGCAGCTCCCAGGGGGGCACTGAAGCTTTCTTT. Protein sequence: CASSSQGGTEAFF.

The genes are TRBV28 and TRBJ1-4; unclear D gene. The CDR3 runs to 12 residues. The germline V gene encodes CDR1 MDHEN and CDR2 SYDVKM. V was shortened by 7 bases and J by 1 base, with 4 bases between the two germline ends. The DNA for the CDR3 is TGTGCCAGCACCCAAACTAATGAAAAACTGTTTTTT. Translation: CASTQTNEKLFF.

The genes are TRBV6-5 and TRBJ1-2, with 9 bases aligning to TRBD1. This CDR3 is built from 15 residues. The V and J ends lost 8 bases and 2 bases, in that order; junction bases with no gene match: 9. Germline lookup yields CDR1 MNHEY and CDR2 SVGAGI. CDR3 nucleotide sequence: TGTGCCAGCTTCCCTTTTACAGGGGGCAACTATGGCTACACCTTC. This gives the protein CASFPFTGGNYGYTF.

This clone turned up a few times. This sequence joins TRBV7-9 and TRBJ1-4; D call uncertain. This CDR3 has 11 amino acids. Trimming removed 5 bases from V and 5 bases from J, with 3 bases in between. Germline CDR1 and CDR2: SEHNR and FQNEAQ (reference sequence). The DNA of the CDR3 is TGTGCCAGCAGCCTAAATGAAAAACTGTTTTTT. Translating gives CASSLNEKLFF.

This clone was counted between two and nine times. This chain's CDR3 is CASSPQHNEQFF. The DNA of the CDR3 is TGTGCCAGCAGCCCACAGCACAATGAGCAGTTCTTC. The chain combines TRBV14 with TRBJ2-1; unclear D gene. Trimming removed 4 bases at V and 5 bases at J, with 6 bases between. The CDR3 consists of 12 residues. CDR1 and CDR2 (germline): SGHDN, FVKESK.

This clone was seen only once. The rearrangement links TRBV5-5 to TRBJ2-7, with 9 bases fitting TRBD2. CDR1 and CDR2 from the germline V gene are SGHKS and YYEKEE (reference sequence). V lost 1 base to trimming and J lost 2 bases; unmatched junction nucleotides: 4. CDR3 length: 15 amino acids. CDR3 region: CASSLRTSETYEQYF. The CDR3 DNA follows: TGTGCCAGCAGCTTGAGGACTAGCGAGACCTACGAGCAGTACTTC.

The rearrangement uses TRBV5-4 and TRBJ2-3; 8 bases align to TRBD2. CDR3 length equals 14 residues. CDR1 is SGHNT and CDR2 is YYREEE in the germline V gene (reference sequence). With 3 bases clipped from V and 6 bases from J, the junction kept 6 bases outside the gene matches. CDR3 in amino acids: CASSSPSSGDTQYF. As DNA, the CDR3 is TGTGCCAGCAGCTCGCCATCTAGCGGGGATACGCAGTATTTT.

The CDR3 loop reads CASSPGGQGNYNEQFF. DNA of the CDR3: TGTGCCAGCAGTCCCGGGGGACAGGGTAACTACAATGAGCAGTTCTTC. The chain combines TRBV13 with TRBJ2-1; 9 positions match TRBD1. In germline, CDR1 is PRHDT, CDR2 FYEKMQ (reference sequence). The V and J ends lost 6 bases and 3 bases, in that order; junction bases with no gene match: 9. This CDR3 has 16 residues.

V and J are TRBV5-1 and TRBJ2-7; D possibly corresponds to TRBD2 (5 bases). The CDR3 has 14 residues. V was pared by 0 bases and J by 6 bases, with 13 bases between. Germline V lookup: CDR1 SGHRS, CDR2 YFSETQ. The CDR3 DNA reads TGCGCCAGCAGCTTGGGGCAGCCGGGGAGCGAGCAGTACTTC. Translation: CASSLGQPGSEQYF.

This clone has ten or more counts. The genes are TRBV7-6 and TRBJ1-4; maybe TRBD1 (6 bases). CDR1 is SGHVS, CDR2 FNYEAQ, per germline. Trimming shortened V by 3 bases and J by 5 bases, and 10 bases separated the two germline ends. CDR3 length: 14 amino acids. The CDR3 DNA follows: TGTGCCAGCAGCTTGATGGGGGCAAATGAAAAACTGTTTTTT. Amino acids: CASSLMGANEKLFF.